This TCR beta chain was identified in a study of cytomegalovirus exposure and HLA in healthy donors. Study-wide results and limits: Both high specificity and high sensitivity reportedly marked the classifier's diagnosis of cytomegalovirus status. Rare sequences made up most TCRs, while some public TCRs were found in many donors. The study flagged approximately 180 TCR beta chains as cytomegalovirus-associated.

About this clone: What it binds is not known.

The CDR3 spans 13 residues. V lost 1 base to trimming and J lost 3 bases, with 7 bases between them. Germline V gene data show CDR1 as SGHRS and CDR2 as YFSETQ. Sequenced by immunoSEQ multiplex PCR; TCRdb stores in-frame clones only, minus some. This sample has around 190,000 clones, with roughly 83% found just once. The donors formed part of the roughly 110-subject validation cohort, distinct from the approximately 670-subject first cohort. This clonotype was obtained from a woman under 30 in good health and CMV-seronegative. The material sequenced was PBMCs. V usage is TRBV5-1 and J usage is TRBJ1-2; D gene ambiguous. The DNA for the CDR3 is TGCGCCAGCAGCTTGCACAGCTACTATGGCTACACCTTC. It specifies CASSLHSYYGYTF. The whole variable domain, remainder taken from reference TRBV5-1 and TRBJ1-2, is KAGVTQTPRYLIKTRGQQVTLSCSPISGHRSVSWYQQTPGQGLQFLFEYFSETQRNKGNFPGRFSGRQFSNSRSEMNVSTLELGDSALYLCASSLHSYYGYTFGSGTRLTVV.